Listed below are T cell receptor beta chains from one sample, sequenced in a study of beta chain features in type 1 diabetes. TCRdb's table, derived via immunoSEQ multiplex PCR, lists solely in-frame clones and lacks some. The sample contains fewer than 650,000 clones, 15% to 18% of which appear only once. Material: naive CD4+ T cells from blood. The receptors shown here come from a man younger than 30 in good health. Both conserved end residues are part of each CDR3. The D gene is left open where the match is weak. Clone size is given for some rows only: seen once, a few or many times, or a class if the clone is expanded.

clone_size d_call j_call v_call cdr3_aa cdr3_nt
- - TRBJ1-1 TRBV5-1 CASSLEGTEAFF TGCGCCAGCAGCTTGGAGGGCACTGAAGCTTTCTTT
few - TRBJ2-7 TRBV18 CASSPGLLGSYEQYF TGTGCCAGCTCTCCGGGACTCCTAGGCTCCTACGAGCAGTACTTC
few - TRBJ2-5 TRBV6-6 CASEQETQYF TGTGCCAGTGAACAAGAGACCCAGTACTTC
few TRBD2 TRBJ2-7 TRBV5-1 CASSLDPTSSSYEQYF TGCGCCAGCAGCTTGGACCCGACTAGCAGCTCCTACGAGCAGTACTTC
- TRBD1 TRBJ1-5 TRBV7-2 CASSSQGAVGQPQHF TGTGCCAGCAGCTCACAGGGGGCTGTGGGTCAGCCCCAGCATTTT
- - TRBJ2-7 TRBV7-2 CASSWGHSYEQYF TGTGCCAGCAGCTGGGGGCATTCCTACGAGCAGTACTTC
few - TRBJ1-4 TRBV4-3 CASSQDPDGNEKLFF TGCGCCAGCAGCCAAGATCCGGACGGGAATGAAAAACTGTTTTTT
- TRBD1 TRBJ1-6 TRBV14 CASSQDALGEGQVSPLHF TGTGCCAGCAGCCAAGATGCCCTCGGGGAGGGACAGGTTTCACCCCTCCACTTT
few - TRBJ1-2 TRBV20-1 CSARGFGYTF TGCAGTGCTAGAGGATTTGGCTACACCTTC
- - TRBJ1-4 TRBV6-1 CASNPKGGWTPMFF TGTGCCAGCAACCCAAAGGGAGGATGGACGCCTATGTTTTTT
few TRBD2 TRBJ2-7 TRBV4-1 CASSQGRASGSYEQYF TGCGCCAGCAGCCAAGGGCGGGCTAGCGGGTCCTACGAGCAGTACTTC
- - TRBJ2-5 TRBV9 CASSVAPGQTTQETQYF TGTGCCAGCAGCGTAGCTCCCGGACAAACTACCCAAGAGACCCAGTACTTC
many - TRBJ2-1 TRBV2 CASSEALRGGHEQFF TGTGCCAGCAGTGAAGCGCTTCGTGGAGGGCATGAGCAGTTCTTC
- TRBD1 TRBJ2-2 TRBV9 CASRLGQGPPGELFF TGTGCCAGCAGGCTAGGACAGGGTCCCCCCGGGGAGCTGTTTTTT
- TRBD2 TRBJ2-3 TRBV4-2 CATSRGGTESTDTQYF TGTGCCACCAGCCGGGGGGGGACCGAAAGCACAGATACGCAGTATTTT
- - TRBJ2-6 TRBV7-8 CASINFSWGVSGANVLTF TGTGCCAGCATCAATTTTTCTTGGGGGGTCTCTGGGGCCAACGTCCTGACTTTC
few - TRBJ2-3 TRBV9 CASSVGSSAGGDTQYF TGTGCCAGCAGCGTAGGTTCGAGCGCCGGCGGAGATACGCAGTATTTT
- - TRBJ1-2 TRBV5-1 CASSPRGQYLDGYTF TGCGCCAGCAGCCCGCGGGGACAATATCTGGATGGCTACACCTTC
- - TRBJ2-6 TRBV10-3 CAISSTGANVLTF TGTGCCATCAGCTCGACCGGGGCCAACGTCCTGACTTTC
- - TRBJ2-7 TRBV5-1 CASSLELSYEQYF TGCGCCAGCAGCTTAGAACTGAGCTACGAGCAGTACTTC
few - TRBJ1-1 TRBV14 CASSQITGHPGTEAFF TGTGCCAGCAGCCAAATCACGGGACACCCGGGCACTGAAGCTTTCTTT
- TRBD1 TRBJ2-2 TRBV9 CASSVEAGQGPNGELFF TGTGCCAGCAGCGTAGAAGCGGGACAGGGGCCGAACGGGGAGCTGTTTTTT
- - TRBJ1-1 TRBV9 CASSPRGLSEAFF TGTGCCAGCAGCCCTAGGGGGTTATCTGAAGCTTTCTTT
- - TRBJ2-4 TRBV7-2 CASSDTGSPAKNIQYF TGTGCCAGCAGCGATACAGGCTCCCCAGCCAAAAACATTCAGTACTTC
- TRBD2 TRBJ2-3 TRBV7-2 CASRFAGGRTDTQYF TGTGCCAGCAGATTCGCGGGGGGCCGCACAGATACGCAGTATTTT
- TRBD2 TRBJ2-7 TRBV11-2 CASSLIRGLAGGPGYEQYF TGTGCCAGCAGCTTAATTCGGGGACTAGCGGGAGGGCCGGGCTACGAGCAGTACTTC
- - TRBJ1-5 TRBV7-9 CASSLTGPSNQPQHF TGTGCCAGCAGCTTGACAGGTCCTAGCAATCAGCCCCAGCATTTT
- TRBD1 TRBJ2-7 TRBV4-2 CASSHPTGTATYEQYF TGTGCCAGCAGCCACCCAACCGGGACAGCGACCTACGAGCAGTACTTC
few TRBD1 TRBJ1-1 TRBV5-4 CASSLKDRGRHTEAFF TGTGCCAGCAGCTTGAAGGACAGGGGGCGGCACACTGAAGCTTTCTTT
few - TRBJ2-5 TRBV11-3 CASSSTKGRETQYF TGTGCCAGCAGCTCAACAAAGGGCCGAGAGACCCAGTACTTC
- - TRBJ2-1 TRBV7-2 CASSHSRDEQFF TGTGCCAGCAGCCATAGTCGGGATGAGCAGTTCTTC
- - TRBJ1-2 TRBV11-2 CASSGGSYGYTF TGTGCCAGCAGCGGGGGGAGCTATGGCTACACCTTC
few - TRBJ2-7 TRBV5-1 CASSLDQAGNYEQYF TGCGCCAGCAGCTTGGATCAAGCCGGAAACTACGAGCAGTACTTC
few - TRBJ2-1 TRBV5-5 CASSHPGYNEQFF TGTGCCAGCAGCCATCCGGGGTACAATGAGCAGTTCTTC
few - TRBJ1-5 TRBV9 CASSVGPGGADQPQHF TGTGCCAGCAGCGTTGGACCGGGGGGCGCGGATCAGCCCCAGCATTTT
- - TRBJ1-5 TRBV5-1 CASSSIRDDNQPQHF TGCGCCAGCAGCTCGATACGGGACGACAATCAGCCCCAGCATTTT
few - TRBJ1-2 TRBV7-3 CASSLTGKSYTF TGTGCCAGCAGCTTAACGGGGAAAAGCTACACCTTC
- - TRBJ1-3 TRBV5-1 CASSLAGTSYGNTIYF TGCGCCAGCAGCTTGGCGGGGACATCCTACGGAAACACCATATATTTT
few TRBD1 TRBJ2-1 TRBV14 CATGPTIGQGASNEQFF TGTGCCACCGGGCCTACGATCGGACAGGGGGCGAGCAATGAGCAGTTCTTC
- TRBD1 TRBJ1-5 TRBV4-1 CASTWGQNSNQPQHF TGCGCCAGCACATGGGGACAGAATAGCAATCAGCCCCAGCATTTT
few - TRBJ2-7 TRBV5-1 CASSLDGTTQYF TGCGCCAGCAGCTTGGATGGGACAACCCAGTACTTC
few TRBD1 TRBJ1-3 TRBV28 CASSPGQTGNTIYF TGTGCCAGCAGCCCGGGACAGACTGGAAACACCATATATTTT
- - TRBJ2-3 TRBV15 CATRRTDTQYF TGTGCCACCAGACGCACAGATACGCAGTATTTT
few TRBD2 TRBJ2-1 TRBV7-2 CASSPSGGFNEQFF TGTGCCAGCAGCCCTAGCGGGGGCTTCAATGAGCAGTTCTTC
few - TRBJ2-7 TRBV19 CASSKRPTEGYEQYF TGTGCCAGTAGTAAAAGACCCACCGAGGGGTACGAGCAGTACTTC